This TCR beta chain was recorded in a study of cytomegalovirus exposure and HLA in healthy donors. This clone was seen more than once but under ten times. Its antigen is unknown. CDR1 and CDR2 (germline): SEHNR, FQNEAQ (reference sequence). The CDR3 length is 15 residues. V was clipped by 5 bases and J by 2 bases, with 16 bases between them. Nominally healthy donors provided the samples, though records likely missed some immune exposures. Notes on the study in general: TRBV6-2, TRBV6-3 and other indistinguishable V segments were excluded. A reported reduction in N-insertions relative to the approximately 670-donor mean was seen in an Asian-associated ancestry cluster in a later analysis. In a later analysis, approximately 18,000 TCR beta sequences were associated with HLA alleles at 0.05 false discovery rate.

With 60 Vbeta and 13 Jbeta primers, the PCR was carried out. Repertoires were generated with immunoSEQ multiplex PCR, while TCRdb's copy carries only in-frame clones and drops some. The table lists over 80,000 clones, 73% of them singletons. The chain joins TRBV7-9 to TRBJ2-7; D might be TRBD1 (6 bases). This TCR was sampled from a man aged 35-49 years in good health and CMV-seronegative. The source material was PBMCs. The CDR3 DNA reads as TGTGCCAGCAGCCCTACAGGGACCATAGCCTACGAGCAGTACTTC. Protein product: CASSPTGTIAYEQYF.